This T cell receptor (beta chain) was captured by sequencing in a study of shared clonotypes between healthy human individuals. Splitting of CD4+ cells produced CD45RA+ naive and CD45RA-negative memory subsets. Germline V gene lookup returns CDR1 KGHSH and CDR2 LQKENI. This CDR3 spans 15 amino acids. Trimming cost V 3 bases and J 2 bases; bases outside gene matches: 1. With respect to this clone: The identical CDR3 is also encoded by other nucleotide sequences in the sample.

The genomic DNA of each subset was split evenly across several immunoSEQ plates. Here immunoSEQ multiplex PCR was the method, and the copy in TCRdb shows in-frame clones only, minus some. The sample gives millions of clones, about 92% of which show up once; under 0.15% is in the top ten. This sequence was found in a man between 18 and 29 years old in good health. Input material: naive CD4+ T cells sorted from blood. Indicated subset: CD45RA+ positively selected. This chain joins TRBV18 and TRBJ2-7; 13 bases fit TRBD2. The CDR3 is CASSPGTSGTYEQYF. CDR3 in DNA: TGTGCCAGCTCACCGGGGACTAGCGGGACCTACGAGCAGTACTTC.